These T cell receptor beta chains were read from a single sample in a study of shared clonotypes between healthy human individuals. Here immunoSEQ multiplex PCR was the method, and the copy in TCRdb shows in-frame clones only, minus some. The sample shows more than 2,000,000 clones, about 92% of them seen only once. Sequencing was performed on naive CD4+ T cells from PBMCs. These TCRs come from a man between 18 and 35 years old in good health. Some clones in this sample may be carry-over from other donors' samples. CDR3s include the opening cysteine and the closing phenylalanine or tryptophan. Fields, in order: clone size, D gene, V gene, J gene, CDR3 DNA, CDR3 protein. A D gene is named only where the DNA matches it firmly. A clone size is listed for some rows: how often the clone was seen (once, few, many), or a class if it is expanded.

clone size: .; D gene: TRBD2; V gene: TRBV25-1; J gene: TRBJ2-3; CDR3 DNA: TGTGCCAGCAGCCCAGGGGGGCTAGCGGGGCCCACAGATACGCAGTATTTT; CDR3 protein: CASSPGGLAGPTDTQYF
clone size: .; D gene: TRBD1; V gene: TRBV6-8; J gene: TRBJ1-3; CDR3 DNA: TGTGCCAGCAGCACAGGGGTTAATGGAAACACCATATATTTT; CDR3 protein: CASSTGVNGNTIYF
clone size: .; D gene: .; V gene: TRBV6-4; J gene: TRBJ2-1; CDR3 DNA: TGTGCCAGCAGTACCAACCGGGACAATGAGCAGTTCTTC; CDR3 protein: CASSTNRDNEQFF
clone size: .; D gene: .; V gene: TRBV5-6; J gene: TRBJ1-3; CDR3 DNA: TGTGCCAGCAGCTTGGGTGGAAACACCATATATTTT; CDR3 protein: CASSLGGNTIYF
clone size: .; D gene: .; V gene: TRBV2; J gene: TRBJ1-5; CDR3 DNA: TGTGCCAGCAGTGAGGCAAGGACGAGCAATCAGCCCCAGCATTTT; CDR3 protein: CASSEARTSNQPQHF
clone size: .; D gene: .; V gene: TRBV28; J gene: TRBJ1-5; CDR3 DNA: TGTGCCAGCACCCCCTCTTTGGGAAATCAGCCCCAGCATTTT; CDR3 protein: CASTPSLGNQPQHF
clone size: .; D gene: .; V gene: TRBV28; J gene: TRBJ2-5; CDR3 DNA: TGTGCCACCCTTCTTCGAAGGGGGGAGACCCAGTACTTC; CDR3 protein: CATLLRRGETQYF
clone size: .; D gene: .; V gene: TRBV2; J gene: TRBJ2-2; CDR3 DNA: TGTGCCAGCAGTAACGCCCAGGCCGGGGAGCTGTTTTTT; CDR3 protein: CASSNAQAGELFF
clone size: .; D gene: .; V gene: TRBV19; J gene: TRBJ2-6; CDR3 DNA: TGTGCCAGTATAGGTGTGGGCTCTGGGGCCAACGTCCTGACTTTC; CDR3 protein: CASIGVGSGANVLTF
clone size: .; D gene: .; V gene: TRBV5-1; J gene: TRBJ2-1; CDR3 DNA: TGCGCCAGCAGCTTGCACCTCAGCTCCTACAATGAGCAGTTCTTC; CDR3 protein: CASSLHLSSYNEQFF
clone size: .; D gene: TRBD1; V gene: TRBV7-3; J gene: TRBJ1-1; CDR3 DNA: TGTGCCAGCAGCCCATCCGGGACAGGGGGCACTGAAGCTTTCTTT; CDR3 protein: CASSPSGTGGTEAFF
clone size: .; D gene: TRBD1; V gene: TRBV4-3; J gene: TRBJ1-1; CDR3 DNA: TGCGCCAGCAGCCCATACCCCGACAGGGGGGGAGCTTTCTTT; CDR3 protein: CASSPYPDRGGAFF
clone size: .; D gene: .; V gene: TRBV9; J gene: TRBJ1-2; CDR3 DNA: TGTGCCAGCAGCGTGATGACAGCTAACTATGGCTACACCTTC; CDR3 protein: CASSVMTANYGYTF
clone size: once; D gene: .; V gene: TRBV19; J gene: TRBJ2-2; CDR3 DNA: TGTGCCAGTTGGCTAGGTCGCTCGAACACCGGGGAGCTGTTTTTT; CDR3 protein: CASWLGRSNTGELFF
clone size: .; D gene: TRBD2; V gene: TRBV5-1; J gene: TRBJ2-5; CDR3 DNA: TGCGCCAGCAGCGCCGGACTAGGATGGGGAGAAGAGACCCAGTACTTC; CDR3 protein: CASSAGLGWGEETQYF
clone size: .; D gene: .; V gene: TRBV11-2; J gene: TRBJ1-4; CDR3 DNA: TGTGCCAGCAGCCCCGCCGGGGGGGGAGGTGAAAAACTGTTTTTT; CDR3 protein: CASSPAGGGGEKLFF
clone size: .; D gene: TRBD1; V gene: TRBV23-1; J gene: TRBJ1-1; CDR3 DNA: TGCGCCAGCAGTCCAGGGGGACAGGGGCAAAACACTGAAGCTTTCTTT; CDR3 protein: CASSPGGQGQNTEAFF
clone size: .; D gene: .; V gene: TRBV7-8; J gene: TRBJ2-5; CDR3 DNA: TGTGCCAGCAGCTTTATGCGGGGCCAAGAGACCCAGTACTTC; CDR3 protein: CASSFMRGQETQYF
clone size: few; D gene: .; V gene: TRBV7-2; J gene: TRBJ1-5; CDR3 DNA: TGTGCCAGCAGCTTGAGGTGGCAGGGGTTGTGGCCCCAGCATTTT; CDR3 protein: CASSLRWQGLWPQHF
clone size: .; D gene: .; V gene: TRBV28; J gene: TRBJ2-7; CDR3 DNA: TGTGCCAGCATGGGGAGGGACATAAGCTACGAGCAGTACTTC; CDR3 protein: CASMGRDISYEQYF
clone size: .; D gene: .; V gene: TRBV11-2; J gene: TRBJ1-3; CDR3 DNA: TGTGCCAGCAGCTTAAGCCAGCCCGCCTCTGGAAACACCATATATTTT; CDR3 protein: CASSLSQPASGNTIYF
clone size: .; D gene: .; V gene: TRBV19; J gene: TRBJ2-1; CDR3 DNA: TGTGCCAGTACTAAGGGACTTTGGCAGTTCTTC; CDR3 protein: CASTKGLWQFF
clone size: .; D gene: .; V gene: TRBV28; J gene: TRBJ1-1; CDR3 DNA: TGTGCCAGCAGTTTGGGGGCCGGGGCCACTGAAGCTTTCTTT; CDR3 protein: CASSLGAGATEAFF
clone size: few; D gene: .; V gene: TRBV10-2; J gene: TRBJ1-1; CDR3 DNA: TGCGCCAGCAGTGAGTACGAACAGGGCGAAGCTTTCTTT; CDR3 protein: CASSEYEQGEAFF
clone size: .; D gene: .; V gene: TRBV2; J gene: TRBJ1-3; CDR3 DNA: TGTGCCAGCAGTGATGTAGGAGGCGGGGATAATGGAAACACCATATATTTT; CDR3 protein: CASSDVGGGDNGNTIYF
clone size: .; D gene: .; V gene: TRBV27; J gene: TRBJ2-1; CDR3 DNA: TGTGCCAGCAGGTCACTAGGGTGGGGGGCAGGCCTCCCGCAGAACAATGAGCAGTTCTTC; CDR3 protein: CASRSLGWGAGLPQNNEQFF
clone size: .; D gene: .; V gene: TRBV7-9; J gene: TRBJ1-2; CDR3 DNA: TGTGCCAGCAGCTTAGTCCCCCAGGGAGAAAACTATGGCTACACCTTC; CDR3 protein: CASSLVPQGENYGYTF
clone size: .; D gene: .; V gene: TRBV7-8; J gene: TRBJ2-2; CDR3 DNA: TGTGCCAGCACCTTAGGCGTCTCGAACACCGGGGAGCTGTTTTTT; CDR3 protein: CASTLGVSNTGELFF
clone size: .; D gene: .; V gene: TRBV15; J gene: TRBJ2-7; CDR3 DNA: TGTGCCACCAGCGCGACCAGTGGGCACATATACGAGCAGTACTTC; CDR3 protein: CATSATSGHIYEQYF
clone size: .; D gene: TRBD1; V gene: TRBV7-9; J gene: TRBJ2-3; CDR3 DNA: TGTGCCAGCAGCGTAGGACAGGGTATAACAGATACGCAGTATTTT; CDR3 protein: CASSVGQGITDTQYF
clone size: .; D gene: .; V gene: TRBV18; J gene: TRBJ1-3; CDR3 DNA: TGTGCCAGCTCACCAGAGGGCACTGGAAACACCATATATTTT; CDR3 protein: CASSPEGTGNTIYF
clone size: few; D gene: .; V gene: TRBV6-1; J gene: TRBJ2-7; CDR3 DNA: TGTGCCAGCAGTGGGACACCCCCCTACGAGCAGTACTTC; CDR3 protein: CASSGTPPYEQYF
clone size: .; D gene: TRBD2; V gene: TRBV30; J gene: TRBJ2-3; CDR3 DNA: TGTGCCTGGAGTCCAACGGGAGGGGGGGGCGATACGCAGTATTTT; CDR3 protein: CAWSPTGGGGDTQYF
clone size: .; D gene: .; V gene: TRBV27; J gene: TRBJ1-6; CDR3 DNA: TGTGCCAGCAGTGACGTTCCGGTACATTCACCCCTCCACTTT; CDR3 protein: CASSDVPVHSPLHF
clone size: .; D gene: .; V gene: TRBV27; J gene: TRBJ2-7; CDR3 DNA: TGTGCCAGCAGTTCAACACCGTACGAGCAGTACTTC; CDR3 protein: CASSSTPYEQYF
clone size: .; D gene: TRBD2; V gene: TRBV27; J gene: TRBJ2-5; CDR3 DNA: TGTGCCAGCAGTTTAAAGACTAGCGGGAGCCTACCCTCACAAGAGATCCAGTACTTC; CDR3 protein: CASSLKTSGSLPSQEIQYF
clone size: .; D gene: .; V gene: TRBV19; J gene: TRBJ1-5; CDR3 DNA: TGTGCCAGTAGTATAGATGGTCCTGGGGATCAGCCCCAGCATTTT; CDR3 protein: CASSIDGPGDQPQHF
clone size: .; D gene: .; V gene: TRBV15; J gene: TRBJ1-1; CDR3 DNA: TGTGCCACCAGCAGAGATCCCATAGAGTACACTGAAGCTTTCTTT; CDR3 protein: CATSRDPIEYTEAFF
clone size: .; D gene: .; V gene: TRBV4-1; J gene: TRBJ1-4; CDR3 DNA: TGCGCCAGCAGCCAAGATGTGCAAACTAATGAAAAACTGTTTTTT; CDR3 protein: CASSQDVQTNEKLFF
clone size: .; D gene: .; V gene: TRBV4-1; J gene: TRBJ2-5; CDR3 DNA: TGCGCCAGCAGCCAAAGCGGGCAGGGGGGGTATGAGACCCAGTACTTC; CDR3 protein: CASSQSGQGGYETQYF
clone size: .; D gene: .; V gene: TRBV28; J gene: TRBJ1-2; CDR3 DNA: TGTGCCAGCAGTAAAGGGAGAACCGGTGGCTACACCTTC; CDR3 protein: CASSKGRTGGYTF
clone size: .; D gene: TRBD1; V gene: TRBV2; J gene: TRBJ1-4; CDR3 DNA: TGTGCCAGCAGCCGAACGACAGGGACTAATGAAAAACTGTTTTTT; CDR3 protein: CASSRTTGTNEKLFF
clone size: .; D gene: .; V gene: TRBV6-1; J gene: TRBJ2-3; CDR3 DNA: TGTGCCAGCAAAGACGGGACTTCCACAGATACGCAGTATTTT; CDR3 protein: CASKDGTSTDTQYF
clone size: .; D gene: .; V gene: TRBV28; J gene: TRBJ2-7; CDR3 DNA: TGTGCCAGCATTTCTAGGGACATGGCCTACGAGCAGTACTTC; CDR3 protein: CASISRDMAYEQYF
clone size: once; D gene: .; V gene: TRBV21-1; J gene: TRBJ2-4; CDR3 DNA: TGTGCCTTCGGGATTACGGCCAAAAACATTCAGTACTTC; CDR3 protein: CAFGITAKNIQYF
clone size: once; D gene: .; V gene: TRBV6-5; J gene: TRBJ1-2; CDR3 DNA: TGTGCCAGCAGTTACGTCCAAGAGGGTCGAGGCTACACCTTC; CDR3 protein: CASSYVQEGRGYTF
clone size: .; D gene: TRBD1; V gene: TRBV10-2; J gene: TRBJ2-1; CDR3 DNA: TGCGCCAGCAGGCTGGGACAGGGAGTTTACAATGAGCAGTTCTTC; CDR3 protein: CASRLGQGVYNEQFF
clone size: .; D gene: .; V gene: TRBV30; J gene: TRBJ1-1; CDR3 DNA: TGTGCCTGGAGTGCCCTTTGGAACACTGAAGCTTTCTTT; CDR3 protein: CAWSALWNTEAFF
clone size: .; D gene: TRBD2; V gene: TRBV13; J gene: TRBJ2-1; CDR3 DNA: TGTGCCAGCAGCTTCAGGACTAGCAGCTACAATGAGCAGTTCTTC; CDR3 protein: CASSFRTSSYNEQFF
clone size: .; D gene: .; V gene: TRBV10-3; J gene: TRBJ1-2; CDR3 DNA: TGTGCCAGCCGGGACCAGGGCGGCTACACCTTC; CDR3 protein: CASRDQGGYTF
clone size: .; D gene: .; V gene: TRBV4-2; J gene: TRBJ2-1; CDR3 DNA: TGTGCCAGCAGCCAAGAGAACGGAATTTACAATGAGCAGTTCTTC; CDR3 protein: CASSQENGIYNEQFF
clone size: .; D gene: TRBD1; V gene: TRBV29-1; J gene: TRBJ2-7; CDR3 DNA: TGCAGCGTTGAAGGCTCTGGGACAGGTTTCCACGAGCAGTACTTC; CDR3 protein: CSVEGSGTGFHEQYF